This entry concerns a single T cell receptor (beta chain). Antigen: not known. The PCR ran on 60 Vbeta and 13 Jbeta primers. Clones were sequenced by immunoSEQ multiplex PCR, and TCRdb holds only the in-frame ones, with some missing. This sample carries approximately 190,000 clones, around 85% of them seen once, and the ten largest clones take approximately 6.3%. The sample originates from a study of cytomegalovirus exposure and HLA in healthy donors. Study-wide points: Cytomegalovirus-associated TCR beta chains were listed, numbering some 180.

The receptor was derived from a man in his forties or fifties in good health and CMV-seropositive. The specimen was PBMCs.

CDR3 in amino acids: CASTSLNSPLHF. In DNA, the CDR3 is TGTGCCAGCACCTCCCTTAATTCACCCCTCCACTTT. The V and J genes are TRBV13 and TRBJ1-6; D remains unclear. V was shortened by 7 bases and J by 6 bases, with 7 bases between the two germline ends. CDR1 is PRHDT and CDR2 is FYEKMQ in the germline V gene (reference sequence). The CDR3 sequence is 12 residues long.